The entry that follows covers one TCR beta chain sequence. This clonotype has only one observation. Its antigen remains unidentified. The record has no base qualities; no much larger clone is one base away. Single-read evidence is weak. This record comes from a study of patients and donors after allogeneic stem cell transplantation (dated by TCRdb to 2019 to 2021). Library creation used RT-PCR. The reads were generated on a NextSeq 550. TCRdb applied fastp at Q25 and MiXCR to the public reads, then kept only in-frame beta chains. Identical CDR3 protein sequences are pooled into one entry, listed with their most common genes and DNA. The sample yields hundreds of thousands of distinct CDR3 sequences; about a sixth were counted once. The ten largest clones represent less than 8.5% of the sample. The CDR3, from cysteine to phenylalanine, totals 11 residues. Only CDR3 DNA remains: 33 bases, in frame from the first base. In the germline V gene (reference sequence), CDR1 corresponds to DFQATT and CDR2 to SNEGSKA.

The receptor's source is a human donor who was either an allogeneic HSCT recipient or a stem cell or donor lymphocyte infusion donor (not recorded which). It is not recorded whose cells these are; they may come from a transplant donor. Rearrangement joined TRBV20-1 to TRBJ1-1; TRBD1 is a weak D gene call, 5 bases matching. The sequencing sample was made of blood, either unsorted or a sorted T cell fraction (not recorded which). The CDR3 protein: CRRDSFFGAFF. The nucleotide sequence reads TGCAGGCGGGACTCCTTTTTTGGTGCTTTCTTT.